This record covers a single T cell receptor (beta chain). The data were produced by immunoSEQ multiplex PCR, yet TCRdb's version contains in-frame clones alone and is incomplete. This table has 35,000 to 45,000 clones, 75% to 90% appearing once. The sample belongs to a study of OX40 agonist ivuxolimab in advanced cancers. The CDR3 consists of 17 residues. V was shortened by 6 bases and J by 0 bases, with 17 bases between the two germline ends. Germline V gene lookup returns CDR1 SGHNT and CDR2 YENEEA. This rearrangement joins TRBV11-3 to TRBJ1-4; D may be TRBD1 (5 bases). This clonotype was sampled from an adult with an advanced solid tumor such as melanoma, head and neck, liver or kidney cancer. The source material was CD4+ or CD8+ T cells sorted from blood, sampled in a trial of the OX40 agonist ivuxolimab. The CDR3 spells CASSYTGTLATNEKLFF. DNA for the CDR3: TGTGCCAGCAGTTACACCGGGACGCTGGCAACTAATGAAAAACTGTTTTTT.